This T cell receptor beta chain was captured by sequencing in a study of metastatic and nonmetastatic thyroid tumors. At the level of the study: Blood and tumor or nodule tissue repertoires from malignant and benign thyroid patients were compared.

Prior to thyroid surgery, none of the patients had received any treatment. General study results and limits: Significantly greater TCR beta diversity was reportedly found in malignant thyroid tumors than in benign nodules (in blood and tumor).

TCRdb reanalyzed the PCR reads via MiXCR. Here the sample spans approximately 24,000 clones, 20% to 25% being singletons. This clone was picked up many times. Its antigen is unknown. The CDR3 runs to 16 residues. Between the trimmed V and J ends, which lost 2 bases and 1 base, there was a span of 9 bases. CDR1 and CDR2 from the germline V gene are LNHDA and SQIVND (reference sequence). The specimen was blood. The V call is TRBV19, the J call TRBJ2-6; D ambiguous. This TCR was sampled from a male donor with papillary thyroid cancer or a benign thyroid nodule (not recorded which). Some clones in this sample may be carry-over from other donors' samples. The DNA for the CDR3 is TGTGCCAGTAGTATAAATGAAGGTTCTGGGGCCAACGTCCTGACTTTC. Translation: CASSINEGSGANVLTF.